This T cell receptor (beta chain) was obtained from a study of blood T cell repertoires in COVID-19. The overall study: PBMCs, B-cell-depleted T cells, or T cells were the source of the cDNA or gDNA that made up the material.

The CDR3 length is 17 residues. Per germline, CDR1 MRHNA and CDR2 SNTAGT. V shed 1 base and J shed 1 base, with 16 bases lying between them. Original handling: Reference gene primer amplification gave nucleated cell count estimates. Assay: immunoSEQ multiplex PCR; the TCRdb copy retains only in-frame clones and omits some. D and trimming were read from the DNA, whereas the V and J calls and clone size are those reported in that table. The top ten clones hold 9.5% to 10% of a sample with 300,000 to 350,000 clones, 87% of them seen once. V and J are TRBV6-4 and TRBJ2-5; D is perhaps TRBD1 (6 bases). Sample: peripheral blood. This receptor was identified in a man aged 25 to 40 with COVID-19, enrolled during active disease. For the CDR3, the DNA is TGTGCCAGCAGTGACTTACAGGGAGAGGGGCCCCAAGAGACCCAGTACTTC. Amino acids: CASSDLQGEGPQETQYF.